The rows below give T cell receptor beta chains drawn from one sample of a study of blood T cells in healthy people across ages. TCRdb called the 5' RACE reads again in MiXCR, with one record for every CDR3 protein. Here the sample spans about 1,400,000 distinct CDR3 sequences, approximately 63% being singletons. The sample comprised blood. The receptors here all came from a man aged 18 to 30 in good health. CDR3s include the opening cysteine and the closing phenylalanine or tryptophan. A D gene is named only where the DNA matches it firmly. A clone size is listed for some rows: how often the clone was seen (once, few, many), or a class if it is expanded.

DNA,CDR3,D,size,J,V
TGCAGCGGAGGACAGACCAACACCGGGGAGCTGTTTTTT,CSGGQTNTGELFF,.,few,TRBJ2-2,TRBV29-1
TGTGCCACCAGGTCGGGCACAGATACGCAGTATTTT,CATRSGTDTQYF,.,.,TRBJ2-3,TRBV15
TGTGCCAGCAGCTTTACGATCGGGACTAGCGGGGGGTCCTACAATGAGCAGTTCTTC,CASSFTIGTSGGSYNEQFF,TRBD2,once,TRBJ2-1,TRBV7-2
TGCGCCAGCAGCACAAGACAGACGTTGGCAGATACGCAGTATTTT,CASSTRQTLADTQYF,.,few,TRBJ2-3,TRBV5-1
TGTGCCAGCAGCTTATATCCGGCTCAAGAGACCCAGTACTTC,CASSLYPAQETQYF,.,.,TRBJ2-5,TRBV7-6
TGTGCCAGCACCATCGAAAGGACAGCCATGGGAGATGAGCAGTTCTTC,CASTIERTAMGDEQFF,.,.,TRBJ2-1,TRBV28
TGCGCCAGCAGCCAAGTTTTAACAGATAACTATGGCTACACCTTC,CASSQVLTDNYGYTF,.,.,TRBJ1-2,TRBV4-1
TGTGCCTGGAGGACGGGACGGACTACCTACGAGCAGTACTTC,CAWRTGRTTYEQYF,.,.,TRBJ2-7,TRBV30
TGCAGTGCTAGAGGCGGGAGGGAGGGGGAGACGCAGTATTTT,CSARGGREGETQYF,TRBD2,.,TRBJ2-3,TRBV20-1
TGTGCCAGCAGCCAAGATGGTTCTACACAGTACGAGCAGTACTTC,CASSQDGSTQYEQYF,.,.,TRBJ2-7,TRBV3-1
TGTGCCAGCAGCTTAGTAGCGGGGGCCGCCTACGAGCAGTACTTC,CASSLVAGAAYEQYF,TRBD2,.,TRBJ2-7,TRBV7-2
TGTGCCAGCAGTTACGGGACTAGCCTCACCCTCTACAATGAGCAGTTCTTC,CASSYGTSLTLYNEQFF,TRBD2,.,TRBJ2-1,TRBV6-6
TGTGCCAGCACAGGCGCAGATACGCAGTATTTT,CASTGADTQYF,.,.,TRBJ2-3,TRBV28
TGTGCCATCTCGCCTAGCGGGAGCACAGATACGCAGTATTTT,CAISPSGSTDTQYF,TRBD2,.,TRBJ2-3,TRBV10-3
TGCGCCAGCAGCCCGACATTGGAGGGAGAGACCCAGTACTTC,CASSPTLEGETQYF,.,.,TRBJ2-5,TRBV4-3
TGTGCCAGCAGCCCAACCGAATTGAGCCAGTACTTC,CASSPTELSQYF,.,.,TRBJ2-5,TRBV12-3/TRBV12-4
TGTGCCAGCACCTCGGTGATCTCTGGGGCCAACGTCCTGACTTTC,CASTSVISGANVLTF,.,.,TRBJ2-6,TRBV6-1
TGTGCCAGCAGCGTCCAATCTAGCGGGGGCCCCCTGGTGCAGTATTTT,CASSVQSSGGPLVQYF,TRBD2,.,TRBJ2-3,TRBV9
TGTGCCAGCAGCCAAGATATTGGACGGGAGGGCCAGAACGAGCAGTACTTC,CASSQDIGREGQNEQYF,TRBD2,.,TRBJ2-7,TRBV4-2
TGCGCCAGCAGCAATGGACAGGGAGGCTACGAGCAGTACTTC,CASSNGQGGYEQYF,TRBD1,once,TRBJ2-7,TRBV5-1
TGTGCCAGCAGCCAAAGTCTCGTCGGACAGAAGGGCTACACCTTC,CASSQSLVGQKGYTF,.,few,TRBJ1-2,TRBV3-1
TGTGCCAGCAGTTACTCGTGGACAGGGTTGGACTATGGCTACACCTTC,CASSYSWTGLDYGYTF,TRBD1,.,TRBJ1-2,TRBV6-2/TRBV6-3
TGTGCCAGCAGTTACGGCGGCCAGGGAAATTCACCCCTCCACTTT,CASSYGGQGNSPLHF,.,once,TRBJ1-6,TRBV6-5
TGCAGCGCCGGGACAGGGGGCCAGACCCAGTACTTC,CSAGTGGQTQYF,TRBD1,.,TRBJ2-5,TRBV29-1
TGTGCCAGCAGTCCCCCGGACAGGGACTCTGAAGCTTTCTTT,CASSPPDRDSEAFF,TRBD1,few,TRBJ1-1,TRBV6-2/TRBV6-3
TGCAGTGCCCGTGAGACGGGACTAAGCTCCTACGAGCAGTACTTC,CSARETGLSSYEQYF,TRBD2,.,TRBJ2-7,TRBV20-1
TGTGCCAGCAGCTTAACTCGGGGGGCCCGGACCGGGGAGCTGTTTTTT,CASSLTRGARTGELFF,.,.,TRBJ2-2,TRBV13
TGTGCCAGCACCCCTCCCGGACCTAGACCCACAGATACGCAGTATTTT,CASTPPGPRPTDTQYF,.,.,TRBJ2-3,TRBV7-6
TGTGCCAGCAGCCCGGGGGTGGGGAGCACAGATACGCAGTATTTT,CASSPGVGSTDTQYF,.,.,TRBJ2-3,TRBV14
TGTGCCAGCAAGGTATTAGAGTTCTCTGGGGCCAACGTCCTGACTTTC,CASKVLEFSGANVLTF,.,.,TRBJ2-6,TRBV12-3/TRBV12-4
TGTGCCAGCAGCCTTCAGGGGGTCGGGGGTCAGCCCCAGCATTTT,CASSLQGVGGQPQHF,TRBD1,.,TRBJ1-5,TRBV5-5
TGTGCCAGCAGCGTAGAAATGGTAGGGTTGGGCCTAGGAGATGAGCAGTTCTTC,CASSVEMVGLGLGDEQFF,.,.,TRBJ2-1,TRBV9
TGCGCCAGCAGCTTCGAGAGGGAGGGCCTTGAAGATACGCAGTATTTT,CASSFEREGLEDTQYF,TRBD2,.,TRBJ2-3,TRBV5-1
TGCAGTGCCTCTGGCAGTCCAGGCCGCAAGCAGTACTTC,CSASGSPGRKQYF,.,.,TRBJ2-7,TRBV20-1
TGCAGCGTTCGCTACCAGGACACTGAAGCTTTCTTT,CSVRYQDTEAFF,.,.,TRBJ1-1,TRBV29-1
TGTGCCAGCAGCCAAAGAAGCGAGGGTGGGAATTCACCCCTCCACTTT,CASSQRSEGGNSPLHF,.,once,TRBJ1-6,TRBV3-1
TGTGCCAGCAGCTTCACAGTCGGGACAGGGCCGGGCCAGCCCCAGCATTTT,CASSFTVGTGPGQPQHF,TRBD1,.,TRBJ1-5,TRBV7-9
TGTGCCAGCAGTTGGGGAATTGAGCAGTTCTTC,CASSWGIEQFF,.,few,TRBJ2-1,TRBV27
TGCAGTGCTCCGACAGGTCATTCCCCGCCCTACAATGAGCAGTTCTTC,CSAPTGHSPPYNEQFF,.,.,TRBJ2-1,TRBV20-1
TGTGCCATCAGTGAGTCGGACGTAGTTCAGCCCCAGCATTTT,CAISESDVVQPQHF,.,few,TRBJ1-5,TRBV10-3
TGTGCCAGCAGCCAAGTTCGAGGGAGTCTGGCCAAAAACATTCAGTACTTC,CASSQVRGSLAKNIQYF,.,few,TRBJ2-4,TRBV4-2
TGTGCCATCAGTGATCCTCCCGGGGGCTACAATGAGCAGTTCTTC,CAISDPPGGYNEQFF,.,.,TRBJ2-1,TRBV10-3
TGTGCCAGCAGTTACTCGATGGGCAGATACAACACCGGGGAGCTGTTTTTT,CASSYSMGRYNTGELFF,.,.,TRBJ2-2,TRBV6-5
TGCAGCGTTGTAAAAGGACTAGCGGGAGGGCCGTTCGGCGAGCAGTACTTC,CSVVKGLAGGPFGEQYF,TRBD2,few,TRBJ2-7,TRBV29-1
TGTGCCAGCAGTTACAGGGACTATGGCTACACCTTC,CASSYRDYGYTF,.,.,TRBJ1-2,TRBV12-3/TRBV12-4
TGCGCCAGCAGCCAACCCTCCACTAGCGGGAGCAGTTACGAGCAGTACTTC,CASSQPSTSGSSYEQYF,TRBD2,.,TRBJ2-7,TRBV4-1
TGTGCCAGCAGCCAGGCCCCTACTCGACTAGCGGGAGGGGCCTACGAGCAGTACTTC,CASSQAPTRLAGGAYEQYF,TRBD2,.,TRBJ2-7,TRBV3-1
TGTGCCAGCAGCTTTAACGTAGAAACAGATACGCAGTATTTT,CASSFNVETDTQYF,.,.,TRBJ2-3,TRBV7-9
TGCGCCAGCAGCTTGGGGGGACTAGCGGGAGAAAGTGAGCAGTTCTTC,CASSLGGLAGESEQFF,TRBD2,.,TRBJ2-1,TRBV5-1
TGTGCCAGCAGTTTACAGGGGATGTACACTGAAGCTTTCTTT,CASSLQGMYTEAFF,.,.,TRBJ1-1,TRBV12-3/TRBV12-4
TGTGCCAGCAGCCAAGACGTAGGCTTTACCTACAATGAGCAGTTCTTC,CASSQDVGFTYNEQFF,.,few,TRBJ2-1,TRBV14
TGTGCCAGCAGGAAAGGACAGAGTTCCTACAATGAGCAGTTCTTC,CASRKGQSSYNEQFF,.,once,TRBJ2-1,TRBV28
TGTGCCACCACGGTCGATACGGGGGGAATGGGCAATGAGCAGTTCTTC,CATTVDTGGMGNEQFF,TRBD2,.,TRBJ2-1,TRBV25-1
TGTGCCAGCAGCTATATCAACACCGGGGAGCTGTTTTTT,CASSYINTGELFF,.,.,TRBJ2-2,TRBV4-2